What follows is one TCR beta chain and its context. This sample is part of a study of low-dose radiotherapy and immunotherapy resistance in tumors. Treatment combined nivolumab, ipilimumab, aspirin, low-dose cyclophosphamide and low-dose radiotherapy in a dose-escalation trial. Eligible patients had advanced solid tumors lacking tumor-infiltrating lymphocytes. Primers targeting TRAV and TRBV primed first-strand cDNA, covering alpha and beta chains. Using a constant-region primer together with a V-primer adapter, TCRs were subjected to around 20 PCR cycles of amplification. Amplification (by in vitro transcription) was performed on isolated mRNA. MiXCR, applied by TCRdb to the reads, yields one record per CDR3 protein. There are about 17,000 distinct CDR3 sequences in the sample; approximately 63% occur only once, and less than 6% lies in the top ten. In germline, CDR1 is SGHAT, CDR2 FQNNGV. CDR3 length: 15 amino acids. The germline V and J ends were trimmed by 1 base and 9 bases, with 13 bases remaining between them.

The chain has TRBV11-2 and TRBJ1-6, with a tentative D call TRBD1 (5 bases). This receptor was taken from a human donor with advanced metastatic prostate, ovarian, gallbladder or colorectal cancer (not recorded which). This table probably holds off-target reads from a library built for another chain. CDR3 coding DNA: TGTGCCAGCAGCTTAGCAGGGTCAGGGTCTTCACCCCTCCACTTT. This codes for CASSLAGSGSSPLHF.